These 16 T cell receptor beta chains originate from one sample sequenced in a study of T cell clonotyping in hematopoietic cell transplantation. Assay used: immunoSEQ multiplex PCR; TCRdb lists only in-frame clones, some missing. The data show over 10,000 clones, around 49% seen once. The specimen sequenced was peripheral blood mononuclear cells. The receptors were gathered from a man between 50 and 59 years old in good health. Some clones in this sample may be carry-over from other donors' samples.

This clone was seen more than once but under ten times. CDR3 DNA sequence: TGTGCCAGCAGTCCGGTAGCGGGAGGGGTGGATACGCAGTATTTT. Translating gives CASSPVAGGVDTQYF. The gene calls are TRBV6-5 and TRBJ2-3, with 11 bases fitting TRBD2. Germline CDR1 MNHEY, CDR2 SVGAGI. The CDR3 totals 15 residues. V shed 5 bases and J 6 bases; nucleotides not matched to a gene: 7.

The chain combines TRBV29-1 with TRBJ1-2, with 7 positions matching TRBD1. V was clipped by 6 bases and J by 2 bases; unmatched bases: 9. Germline assignment: CDR1 SQVTM and CDR2 ANQGSEA. This CDR3 region has 14 residues. CDR3: CSVTGLSANYGYTF. The CDR3 DNA is TGCAGCGTGACAGGGTTATCGGCCAACTATGGCTACACCTTC. Filled out from reference TRBV29-1 and TRBJ1-2, the complete variable domain reads SAVISQKPSRDICQRGTSLTIQCQVDSQVTMMFWYRQQPGQSLTLIATANQGSEATYESGFVIDKFPISRPNLTFSTLTVSNMSPEDSSIYLCSVTGLSANYGYTFGSGTRLTVV.

This clone was seen only a few times. This chain uses TRBV14 with TRBJ2-5, with 8 bases matching TRBD1. With V trimmed by 1 base and J by 4 bases, 8 bases remained unmatched. The germline CDR1 and CDR2 sequences are SGHDN and FVKESK. CDR3 size: 16 residues. CDR3 region: CASSQGTGQRPETQYF. Here the CDR3 DNA reads TGTGCCAGCAGCCAAGGGACAGGGCAGAGGCCAGAGACCCAGTACTTC.

J is TRBJ1-3 and V is TRBV6-6; tentative D call: TRBD1 (6 bases). Germline V gene sequence: CDR1 MNHNY, CDR2 SVGAGI (reference sequence). The CDR3 has 13 residues. V was cut by 5 bases and J by 11 bases, with 16 bases left in between. For the CDR3, the DNA is TGTGCCAGCAGTGCGACCTACAGGGAATCCATATATTTT. This codes for CASSATYRESIYF.

V is TRBV2 and J is TRBJ1-5, with D maybe TRBD1 (6 bases). Germline assignment: CDR1 SNHLY and CDR2 FYNNEI. This CDR3 has 14 residues. Trimming took off 6 bases at V and 6 bases at J, with 15 bases between the two ends. CDR3 sequence reads: CASRTRGASQPQHF. The CDR3 nucleotides are TGTGCCAGCAGGACCCGGGGGGCGAGTCAGCCCCAGCATTTT.

This sequence joins TRBV29-1 and TRBJ1-2; 7 bases fit TRBD1. The CDR3 has 12 residues. Trimming at V came to 6 bases and at J to 2 bases, leaving 3 bases not matched to a gene. Germline CDR1 and CDR2: SQVTM and ANQGSEA. The CDR3 region has the DNA TGCAGCGTCCTGACAGGGAACTATGGCTACACCTTC. This encodes CSVLTGNYGYTF.

The rearrangement joins TRBV7-2 to TRBJ1-5; 10 nucleotides line up with TRBD1. The V segment lost 2 bases and the J segment 7 bases; nucleotides outside the gene matches: 17. The germline V gene has CDR1 SGHTA and CDR2 FQGNSA. The CDR3 loop spans 19 amino acids. The CDR3 protein is CASSLWPLLGTGDDQPQHF. The CDR3 region has the DNA TGTGCCAGCAGCTTATGGCCTCTACTTGGGACAGGGGACGACCAGCCCCAGCATTTT. Complete variable domain (other parts from reference TRBV7-2 and TRBJ1-5): GAGVSQSPSNKVTEKGKDVELRCDPISGHTALYWYRQSLGQGLEFLIYFQGNSAPDKSGLPSDRFSAERTGGSVSTLTIQRTQQEDSAVYLCASSLWPLLGTGDDQPQHFGDGTRLSIL.

The genes are TRBV5-1 and TRBJ2-1; the match to TRBD2 covers 10 bases. This CDR3 spans 14 amino acids. Germline V gives CDR1 SGHRS, CDR2 YFSETQ. V lost 7 bases, J lost 8 bases, and 9 bases stayed unmatched. The CDR3 DNA follows: TGCGCCAGCGGACGCGGGACTAGCGTGCATGAGCAGTTCTTC. This translates into CASGRGTSVHEQFF.

The gene calls are TRBV9 and TRBJ1-2, with a tentative D call TRBD1 (5 bases). There are 16 residues in the CDR3. Germline V gives CDR1 SGDLS, CDR2 YYNGEE. V was pared by 4 bases and J by 1 base, with 17 bases between. The CDR3 protein is CASSSGADANNYGYTF. As DNA, the CDR3 is TGTGCCAGCAGCTCCGGGGCAGACGCTAATAACTATGGCTACACCTTC.

This chain links TRBV7-9 with TRBJ1-1, with 7 bases aligning to TRBD1. Germline V gene sequence: CDR1 SEHNR, CDR2 FQNEAQ (reference sequence). V was pared by 5 bases and J by 4 bases, with 7 bases of the junction left unmatched. The CDR3 sequence is 14 residues long. CDR3 sequence reads: CASSAGQQPTEAFF. CDR3 in DNA: TGTGCCAGCAGCGCGGGACAGCAGCCCACTGAAGCTTTCTTT.

V and J are TRBV5-1 and TRBJ1-5, with D possibly TRBD1 on 6 matching bases. The CDR3 is 17 residues long. With 3 bases removed from V and 7 bases from J, the gap between germline ends came to 23 bases. CDR1 and CDR2 (germline): SGHRS, YFSETQ. Written as DNA, the CDR3 is TGCGCCAGCAGCTCACTCGAAGCAGGGGTGGTGGGGCAGCCCCAGCATTTT. This sequence encodes CASSSLEAGVVGQPQHF. Variable domain in full (rest from reference TRBV5-1 and TRBJ1-5): KAGVTQTPRYLIKTRGQQVTLSCSPISGHRSVSWYQQTPGQGLQFLFEYFSETQRNKGNFPGRFSGRQFSNSRSEMNVSTLELGDSALYLCASSSLEAGVVGQPQHFGDGTRLSIL.

The sample holds a few counts of this clone. The chain is built from TRBV7-6 and TRBJ1-2; D possibly corresponds to TRBD1 (5 bases). CDR1 and CDR2 from the germline V gene are SGHVS and FNYEAQ. This CDR3 has 14 residues. V lost 2 bases and J lost 8, with 15 bases in between. CDR3 residues: CASSLIFGGDGYTF. The CDR3 DNA follows: TGTGCCAGCAGCTTAATTTTCGGGGGGGACGGCTACACCTTC.

The chain has TRBV5-4 and TRBJ2-3, with no clear D. The V and J ends lost 0 bases and 5 bases respectively, with 13 bases between them. From germline, CDR1 is SGHNT and CDR2 YYREEE (reference sequence). The CDR3 has 15 amino acids. CDR3 in DNA: TGTGCCAGCAGCTTGGACGGAGCCACCATAGATACGCAGTATTTT. As protein: CASSLDGATIDTQYF.

This clone showed up just a few times. The junction does not match germline at one end; this may be a read error. This sequence joins TRBV30 and TRBJ1-1; a weak D match, TRBD1 (5 bases). Germline-derived CDR1 and CDR2 are GTSNPN and SVGIG (reference sequence). The CDR3 loop spans 14 amino acids. The CDR3 is CAWSVGGSNAEAFF. DNA of the CDR3: TGTGCCTGGAGTGTTGGGGGATCGAACGCTGAAGCTTTCTTT.

This chain uses TRBV30 with TRBJ1-1, with D possibly matching TRBD1 (5 bases). With 0 bases removed from V and 2 bases from J, the gap between germline ends came to 22 bases. Germline-derived CDR1 and CDR2 are GTSNPN and SVGIG (reference sequence). CDR3 length: 18 residues. The CDR3 loop reads CAWSVLWSWGRSNTEAFF. DNA of the CDR3: TGTGCCTGGAGTGTACTTTGGAGTTGGGGCCGTTCTAACACTGAAGCTTTCTTT.

The chain employs TRBV9 and TRBJ2-7; D is tentatively TRBD1 or TRBD2 (6 bases each). CDR1 and CDR2 (germline): SGDLS, YYNGEE. Trimming shortened V by 7 bases and J by 5 bases, and 19 bases separated the two germline ends. The CDR3 covers 14 residues. The chain's CDR3 is CASSRRGSIDEQYF. The CDR3 DNA follows: TGTGCCAGCTCTCGGAGGGGGTCTATCGACGAGCAGTACTTC.